This T cell receptor (beta chain) was sequenced during a study of blood T cell repertoires in COVID-19. Clones were read by immunoSEQ multiplex PCR, and TCRdb kept only the in-frame ones, dropping some. The sample yields approximately 100,000 clones, less than 90% seen once. CDR3 size: 14 residues. Trimming took 3 bases from V and 5 from J, leaving 10 bases between them. Germline V gene sequence: CDR1 MDHEN, CDR2 SYDVKM. This sequence joins TRBV28 and TRBJ1-4, with TRBD1 as a possible D gene (5 bases). What was sequenced was peripheral blood. This TCR derives from a human donor in a cohort sampled during active COVID-19. CDR3 in amino acids: CASSFWAGNEKLFF. The CDR3 nucleotides read TGTGCCAGCAGTTTTTGGGCAGGGAATGAAAAACTGTTTTTT.